These 20 T cell receptor beta chains originate from one sample sequenced in a study of shared clonotypes between healthy human individuals. Sequencing used immunoSEQ multiplex PCR; TCRdb keeps in-frame clones, though not all of them. The sample includes approximately 2,000,000 clones, around 92% of them seen just once. The sequenced sample was naive CD4+ T cells from PBMCs. Subset noted: CD45RA+ positively selected. All receptors come from a young man in good health. Some clones in this sample may be carry-over from other donors' samples.

V usage is TRBV19 and J usage is TRBJ2-1, with no clear D. The V end was cut by 3 bases, the J end by 2 bases, with 14 bases between. Germline V gene data show CDR1 as LNHDA and CDR2 as SQIVND (reference sequence). CDR3 length equals 16 residues. The CDR3 region is CASSMMTYPPYNEQFF. CDR3 sequence (DNA): TGTGCCAGTAGTATGATGACTTACCCTCCCTACAATGAGCAGTTCTTC.

A note on this clone: In the same sample, other DNA sequences code for this CDR3. The V call is TRBV5-1, the J call TRBJ2-7, with D possibly being TRBD1 (5 bases). In germline, CDR1 is SGHRS, CDR2 YFSETQ. Trimming removed 5 bases from V and 0 bases from J, with 9 bases in between. CDR3 length: 13 amino acids. Here the CDR3 reads CASSYDSSYEQYF. The CDR3 nucleotides are TGCGCCAGCAGTTATGACAGCTCCTACGAGCAGTACTTC.

This rearrangement joins TRBV5-1 to TRBJ2-1, with D uncertain. Germline-derived CDR1 and CDR2 are SGHRS and YFSETQ. There are 15 residues in the CDR3. With 5 bases removed from V and 1 base from J, the gap between germline ends came to 13 bases. DNA of the CDR3: TGCGCCAGCAGTTTGAACGAAGCTTCCTACAATGAGCAGTTCTTC. This gives the protein CASSLNEASYNEQFF.

The chain employs TRBV5-6 and TRBJ1-1, with 7 bases matching TRBD1. The CDR3 consists of 15 residues. J gave up 6 bases and V 1 base, and 9 bases lay outside the gene matches. Germline V gene lookup returns CDR1 SGHDT and CDR2 YYEEEE. Here the CDR3 DNA reads TGTGCCAGCAGCTTGTTAGGGGGCGCCATGGCTGAAGCTTTCTTT. Its protein product is CASSLLGGAMAEAFF.

In this sample, this clone turned up once. The chain couples TRBV2 to TRBJ2-7, with 7 bases fitting TRBD1. The length of the CDR3 is 14 residues. Germline V gives CDR1 SNHLY, CDR2 FYNNEI. The V segment lost 7 bases and the J segment 7 bases; nucleotides outside the gene matches: 13. In DNA, the CDR3 is TGTGCCAGCACCGGGATACAGGGGAAAGGGGAGCAGTACTTC. Translating gives CASTGIQGKGEQYF.

This clone was observed a single time. CDR3 amino acids: CSVADRGYNEQFF. CDR3 in DNA: TGCAGCGTTGCGGACAGGGGGTACAATGAGCAGTTCTTC. This sequence joins TRBV29-1 and TRBJ2-1; TRBD1 aligns across 10 bases. Germline V gene sequence: CDR1 SQVTM, CDR2 ANQGSEA. This CDR3 has 13 residues. With V trimmed by 4 bases and J by 4 bases, 1 base remained unmatched.

The chain carries TRBV27 and TRBJ1-1; D unresolved. Germline CDR1 is MNHEY and CDR2 is SMNVEV (reference sequence). V lost 6 bases to trimming and J lost 1 base, with 15 bases between them. This CDR3 is built from 15 residues. This CDR3 reads CASRTNPFQNTEAFF. The CDR3 region has the DNA TGTGCCAGCAGAACGAATCCGTTCCAGAACACTGAAGCTTTCTTT.

The CDR3 nucleotides read TGTGCCAGCAGCTTGGGGACAGGGGATGACATTCAGTACTTC. Its translation: CASSLGTGDDIQYF. The chain carries TRBV7-3 and TRBJ2-4; TRBD1 agrees at 10 bases. The V gene end was trimmed by 3 bases and the J gene end by 8 bases; junction bases not matched to a gene: 4. CDR3 length equals 14 residues. Germline assignment: CDR1 SGHTA and CDR2 FQGTGA.

The V gene is TRBV18, the J gene TRBJ2-2; D is perhaps TRBD1 (6 bases). Trimming shortened V by 3 bases and J by 5 bases, and 10 bases separated the two germline ends. The CDR3 is 14 residues long. Germline loops: CDR1 KGHSH, CDR2 LQKENI. CDR3 protein: CASSPATGTGELFF. The DNA for the CDR3 is TGTGCCAGCTCACCCGCTACAGGGACCGGGGAGCTGTTTTTT.

The V gene is TRBV6-5, the J gene TRBJ2-1, with a tentative D call TRBD1 (7 bases). The CDR3 has 14 residues. Trimming left V 4 bases short and J 8 bases short, with 15 bases between. Germline assignment: CDR1 MNHEY and CDR2 SVGAGI. The CDR3, as DNA: TGTGCCAGCAGTTCGACAGGGCGCGGGGATGAGCAGTTCTTC. Its protein product is CASSSTGRGDEQFF.

This rearrangement joins TRBV7-9 to TRBJ2-2; 9 bases are a match to TRBD1. V was clipped by 0 bases and J by 5 bases; unmatched bases: 13. CDR3 length: 19 residues. Germline values: CDR1 SEHNR, CDR2 FQNEAQ (reference sequence). CDR3 in amino acids: CASSLAGQGRSVPTGELFF. CDR3 coding DNA: TGTGCCAGCAGCTTAGCGGGACAGGGCAGGAGTGTCCCTACCGGGGAGCTGTTTTTT.

This chain uses TRBV6-1 with TRBJ1-2; tentatively, D is TRBD1 (6 bases). CDR1 MNHNS and CDR2 SASEGT come from the germline V gene. V dropped 6 bases and J dropped 8 bases, with 22 bases sitting between them. The CDR3 is 15 amino acids. DNA of the CDR3: TGTGCCAGCAGAAGGACAGCCCAGTTAGGTAGAGGCTACACCTTC. Amino acid sequence: CASRRTAQLGRGYTF.

The sample holds one count of this clone. This rearrangement joins TRBV6-1 to TRBJ1-3; D is undetermined. CDR3 length: 14 amino acids. The ends were cut back, 8 bases at V and 0 bases at J, with 11 bases in the middle. CDR1 MNHNS and CDR2 SASEGT come from the germline V gene. CDR3 coding DNA: TGTGCCAGCTACCCCGACACCTCTGGAAACACCATATATTTT. Translating gives CASYPDTSGNTIYF.

The genes are TRBV6-6 and TRBJ1-2; TRBD1 aligns across 10 bases. The CDR3 length is 15 residues. J gave up 3 bases and V 6 bases, and 7 bases lay outside the gene matches. Germline loops: CDR1 MNHNY, CDR2 SVGAGI (reference sequence). The CDR3 coding sequence is TGTGCCAGCAGGGGAAGGGACAGGGGAGACTATGGCTACACCTTC. Its translation is CASRGRDRGDYGYTF.

CDR3 DNA: TGTGCCAGCTCCCCGTCAATTGCAACTAATGAAAAACTGTTTTTT. Residues: CASSPSIATNEKLFF. The chain combines TRBV18 with TRBJ1-4, with no clear D. This CDR3 comprises 15 residues. The V gene lost 6 bases and the J gene lost 0 bases, with 11 bases spanning the gap. CDR1 KGHSH and CDR2 LQKENI come from the germline V gene.

The chain has TRBV10-3 and TRBJ2-1, with no clear D. V lost 4 bases and J lost 1, with 14 bases in between. In germline, CDR1 is ENHRY, CDR2 SYGVKD. There are 16 residues in the CDR3. The CDR3 is CAISGRAQDSYNEQFF. In DNA form, the CDR3 reads TGTGCCATCAGTGGTCGCGCCCAAGATTCCTACAATGAGCAGTTCTTC.

The gene calls are TRBV4-1 and TRBJ2-5; 8 bases are shared with TRBD2. The germline gives CDR1 MGHRA, CDR2 YSYEKL. The V gene end was trimmed by 4 bases and the J gene end by 4 bases; junction bases not matched to a gene: 8. This CDR3 contains 15 residues. CDR3 amino acids: CASSRDPGGTETQYF. CDR3 sequence (DNA): TGCGCCAGCAGCCGAGACCCGGGGGGGACAGAGACCCAGTACTTC.

V is TRBV5-1 and J is TRBJ1-4, with D hard to call. Trimming removed 7 bases from V and 0 bases from J, with 10 bases in between. This CDR3 is 14 amino acids long. Germline lookup yields CDR1 SGHRS and CDR2 YFSETQ. Here the CDR3 DNA reads TGCGCCAGCTCCCAGGTTGCAACTAATGAAAAACTGTTTTTT. As protein: CASSQVATNEKLFF.

A few counts support this clone. The CDR3, as DNA: TGCGCCAGCAGCTTTAACTACAATGAGCAGTTCTTC. This gives the protein CASSFNYNEQFF. The chain couples TRBV5-1 to TRBJ2-1; D gene uncertain. Looked up from germline, CDR1 is SGHRS and CDR2 is YFSETQ. This CDR3 has 12 amino acids. Trimming removed 2 bases at V and 3 bases at J, with 3 bases between.

The J gene is TRBJ1-2, the V gene TRBV18; D is unclear. Per germline, CDR1 KGHSH and CDR2 LQKENI. V was clipped by 7 bases and J by 8 bases, with 23 bases between them. The length of the CDR3 is 15 residues. CDR3: CASFSDGVDVRGYTF. The CDR3 DNA is TGTGCCAGCTTTTCCGACGGGGTAGACGTGCGGGGCTACACCTTC.